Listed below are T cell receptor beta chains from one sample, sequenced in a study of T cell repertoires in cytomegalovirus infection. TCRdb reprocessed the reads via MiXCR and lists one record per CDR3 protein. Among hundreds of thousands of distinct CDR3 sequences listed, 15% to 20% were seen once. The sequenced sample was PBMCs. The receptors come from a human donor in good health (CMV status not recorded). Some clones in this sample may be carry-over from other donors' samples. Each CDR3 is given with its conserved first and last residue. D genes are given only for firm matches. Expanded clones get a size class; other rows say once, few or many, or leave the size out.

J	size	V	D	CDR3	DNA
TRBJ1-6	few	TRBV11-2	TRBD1	CASSPRTGYSPLHF	TGTGCCAGCAGTCCCAGGACAGGGTACTCACCCCTCCACTTT
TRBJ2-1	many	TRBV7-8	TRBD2	CASSLGGRGASYNEQFF	TGTGCCAGCAGCTTAGGAGGGCGGGGGGCCTCCTACAATGAGCAGTTCTTC
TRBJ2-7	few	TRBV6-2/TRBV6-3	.	CASRRDSPGEQYF	TGTGCCAGCAGACGGGACTCCCCCGGCGAGCAGTACTTC
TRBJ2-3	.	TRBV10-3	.	CAISLQGTDTQYF	TGTGCCATCAGCCTCCAGGGGACAGATACGCAGTATTTT
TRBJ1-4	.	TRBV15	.	CATSRATGTLGEKLFF	TGTGCCACCAGCCGCGCCACCGGGACATTGGGTGAAAAACTGTTTTTT
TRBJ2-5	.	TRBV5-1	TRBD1	CASSPQPQGAQETQYF	TGCGCCAGCAGCCCTCAACCACAGGGGGCTCAGGAGACCCAGTACTTC
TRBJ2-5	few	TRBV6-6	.	CASSYSILAQTQETQYF	TGTGCCAGCAGTTACTCGATCCTAGCGCAGACTCAAGAGACCCAGTACTTC
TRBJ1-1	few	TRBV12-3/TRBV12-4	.	CASSRPYSVAFF	TGTGCCAGCAGTCGACCGTACTCGGTAGCTTTCTTT
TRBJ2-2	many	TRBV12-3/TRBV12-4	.	CASSSRPGNTGELFF	TGTGCCAGCAGTTCTCGACCAGGGAACACCGGGGAGCTGTTTTTT
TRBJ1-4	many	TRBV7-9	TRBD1	CASTHRTGEDEKLFF	TGTGCCAGCACCCATCGGACAGGGGAGGATGAAAAACTGTTTTTT
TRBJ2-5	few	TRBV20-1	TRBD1	CSARTGDRETQYF	TGCAGTGCCAGGACAGGGGACAGGGAGACCCAGTACTTC
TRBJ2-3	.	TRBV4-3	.	CASSQNGGPGTDTQYF	TGCGCCAGCAGCCAAAACGGGGGGCCGGGCACAGATACGCAGTATTTT
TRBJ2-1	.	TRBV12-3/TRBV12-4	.	CASSSGVHAVEQFF	TGTGCCAGCAGTTCCGGGGTCCACGCTGTGGAGCAGTTCTTC
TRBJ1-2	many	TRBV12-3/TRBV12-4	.	CASSPISGDGYTF	TGTGCCAGCAGTCCTATTTCGGGCGATGGCTACACCTTC
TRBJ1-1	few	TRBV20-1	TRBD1	CSAKPGQGYTEAFF	TGCAGTGCAAAACCGGGACAGGGATACACTGAAGCTTTCTTT
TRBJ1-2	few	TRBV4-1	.	CASSQVGVGGYTF	TGCGCCAGCAGCCAGGTTGGGGTTGGTGGCTACACCTTC
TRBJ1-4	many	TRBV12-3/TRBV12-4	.	CASSSIQGEKLFF	TGTGCCAGCAGTTCGATCCAGGGGGAAAAACTGTTTTTT
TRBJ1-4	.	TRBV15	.	CATSRTAGEDEKLFF	TGTGCCACCAGCAGAACGGCAGGGGAGGATGAAAAACTGTTTTTT
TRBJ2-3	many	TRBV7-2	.	CASSLGFEGDTQYF	TGTGCCAGCAGCTTAGGATTCGAGGGCGATACGCAGTATTTT
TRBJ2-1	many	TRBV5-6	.	CASSMGRTYNEQFF	TGTGCCAGCAGTATGGGACGGACTTACAATGAGCAGTTCTTC